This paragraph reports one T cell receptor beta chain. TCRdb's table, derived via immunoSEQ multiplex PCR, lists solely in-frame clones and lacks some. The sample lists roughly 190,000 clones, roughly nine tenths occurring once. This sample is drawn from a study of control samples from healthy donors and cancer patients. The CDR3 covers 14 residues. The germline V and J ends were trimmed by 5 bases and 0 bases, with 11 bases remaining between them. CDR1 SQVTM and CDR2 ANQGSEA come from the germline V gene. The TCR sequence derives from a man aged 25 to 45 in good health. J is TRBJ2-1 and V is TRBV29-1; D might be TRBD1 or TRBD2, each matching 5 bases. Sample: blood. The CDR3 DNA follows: TGCAGCGTTTTTTGGGGGAGCTCCTACAATGAGCAGTTCTTC. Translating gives CSVFWGSSYNEQFF.